This T cell receptor beta chain was documented in a study of T cell clonotyping in hematopoietic cell transplantation. Indicated time point: recipient sample about 28 days before transplant, after cytoreduction. Data came from immunoSEQ multiplex PCR; TCRdb stores just in-frame clones and leaves some out. Of 29,000 or so clones in the sample, 60% to 85% were seen once. V was clipped by 0 bases and J by 12 bases; unmatched bases: 8. The CDR3 covers 13 residues. Germline CDR1 reads SGDLS; CDR2 reads YYNGEE. This sequence originates from a woman younger than 45 with chronic myeloid leukemia. Some clones in this sample may be carry-over from other donors' samples. The chain recombines TRBV9 with TRBJ2-7, with 8 positions matching TRBD2. Material: peripheral blood mononuclear cells, obtained before stem cell transplant. CDR3 residues: CASSVGVAGGLYF. The CDR3 DNA reads TGTGCCAGCAGCGTAGGAGTGGCGGGGGGTCTGTACTTC.